A selection of T cell receptor beta chains follows, all from one sample in a study of T cells after yellow fever vaccination. Each CDR3 protein gets one entry after TCRdb re-called the 5' RACE reads with MiXCR. The sample shows fewer than 400,000 distinct CDR3 sequences, roughly 6.1% of them seen only once. The specimen comprised PBMCs, sampled 5 days after the yellow fever booster vaccination. The receptors were gathered from a man between 25 and 39 years old who received the YFV17D yellow fever vaccine. Each CDR3 is given with its conserved first and last residue.

v_gene,len,j_gene,CDR3aa
TRBV7-2,15,TRBJ2-3,CASSLERPSTDTQYF
TRBV6-1,16,TRBJ2-3,CASDPSGQTSTDTQYF
TRBV11-2,18,TRBJ2-1,CASSDPGTSGNSYNEQFF
TRBV18,16,TRBJ2-3,CASSPRLAGYTDTQYF
TRBV7-2,16,TRBJ1-1,CASNPPYPDRPTEAFF
TRBV18,14,TRBJ1-2,CASSPVGPQNGYTF
TRBV7-9,16,TRBJ2-2,CASSPSFGALTGELFF
TRBV24-1,14,TRBJ2-3,CATSDEGSTDTQYF
TRBV29-1,12,TRBJ2-1,CSHAMWANEQFF
TRBV7-2,13,TRBJ2-6,CASSFTGANVLTF
TRBV12-3/TRBV12-4,16,TRBJ2-1,CASSLAVLAVGNEQFF
TRBV18,12,TRBJ2-1,CASSRPRNEQFF
TRBV20-1,18,TRBJ2-1,CSARDPGTSGRGYNEQFF
TRBV11-2,16,TRBJ2-5,CASSLVGRRTGETQYF
TRBV6-5,14,TRBJ2-5,CASRHSPYQETQYF
TRBV7-2,11,TRBJ2-2,CASSILGELFF
TRBV29-1,12,TRBJ1-2,CSVPIGGYGYTF
TRBV5-5,16,TRBJ2-3,CASSLWDRISTDTQYF
TRBV2,15,TRBJ2-7,CAAGGGDPSSYEQYF
TRBV14,17,TRBJ2-7,CAIPFTRTSGSIGEQYF
TRBV19,15,TRBJ2-7,CASSPRTLSTYEQYF
TRBV4-3,14,TRBJ2-5,CASSQEAGRETQYF
TRBV29-1,12,TRBJ2-2,CSGLGGPGELFF
TRBV28,12,TRBJ1-4,CASSPDNEKLFF
TRBV12-3/TRBV12-4,11,TRBJ1-5,CASSQGQPQHF
TRBV5-1,12,TRBJ2-7,CASRENIYEQYF
TRBV15,13,TRBJ2-3,CATSRDIGDTQYF
TRBV29-1,12,TRBJ2-1,CSVVGQGDEQFF
TRBV10-3,13,TRBJ2-3,CATATRETDTQYF
TRBV7-2,15,TRBJ2-2,CASSWGRSNTGELFF
TRBV7-6,14,TRBJ1-1,CASSLGGPRTEAFF
TRBV15,13,TRBJ2-7,CATSSRQGNEQYF
TRBV5-5,13,TRBJ2-7,CASSPQENYEQYF
TRBV4-3,15,TRBJ2-3,CASSQGGGHTDTQYF
TRBV29-1,14,TRBJ2-2,CSVDPGVNTGELFF
TRBV6-1,17,TRBJ2-5,CASSPGTSTPSQETQYF